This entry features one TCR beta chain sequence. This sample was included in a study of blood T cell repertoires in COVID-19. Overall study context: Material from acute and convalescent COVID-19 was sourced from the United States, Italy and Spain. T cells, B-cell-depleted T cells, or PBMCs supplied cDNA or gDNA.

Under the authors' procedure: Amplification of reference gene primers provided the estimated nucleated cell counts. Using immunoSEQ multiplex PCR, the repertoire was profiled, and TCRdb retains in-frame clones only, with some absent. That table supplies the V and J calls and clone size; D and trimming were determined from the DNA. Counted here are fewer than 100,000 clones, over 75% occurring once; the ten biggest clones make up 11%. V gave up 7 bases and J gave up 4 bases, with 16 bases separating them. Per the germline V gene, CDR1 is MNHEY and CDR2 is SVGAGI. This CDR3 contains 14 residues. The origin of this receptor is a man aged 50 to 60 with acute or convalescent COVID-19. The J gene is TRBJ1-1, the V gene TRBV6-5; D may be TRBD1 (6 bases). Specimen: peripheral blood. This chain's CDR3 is CASTPGGARTEAFF. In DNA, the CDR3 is TGTGCCAGCACCCCGGGGGGGGCGCGCACTGAAGCTTTCTTT.